The sequence of this T cell receptor beta chain was determined in a study of Ad26.COV2.S vaccination and SARS-CoV-2 variants. Study as a whole: The donor belonged to the COV1001 Ad26.COV2.S trial arm.

Study conclusions and caveats: Substantial response breadth was reportedly seen for spike-specific CD8+ and CD4+ T cells after vaccination.

Treatment noted: 15 to 20 received Ad26.COV2.S at low or high dose, single or two shots; about five received placebo; per-sample allocation not given. Sampling was done on day 63 after the first vaccine or placebo injection. An Ad26 vector carrying the Wuhan-strain SARS-CoV-2 spike served as the vaccine. Some clones are missing from TCRdb's copy, which holds only in-frame ones; the method was immunoSEQ multiplex PCR. The sample yields around 420,000 clones, around 89% seen once. The CDR3 spans 19 residues. V was clipped by 0 bases and J by 0 bases, with 15 bases between them. From germline, CDR1 is SGHTA and CDR2 FQGNSA. As for this clone: Its antigen is not identified.

The chain recombines TRBV7-2 with TRBJ2-6, with D uncertain. The source was peripheral blood, collected in a trial of Ad26.COV2.S vaccine versus placebo. This TCR derives from a person aged 18-65 years who received the Ad26.COV2.S COVID-19 vaccine or a placebo. CDR3 in amino acids: CASSLAGNYLSSGANVLTF. The CDR3 DNA reads TGTGCCAGCAGCTTAGCTGGGAACTACCTTTCCTCTGGGGCCAACGTCCTGACTTTC. The full variable domain, in which reference TRBV7-2 and TRBJ2-6 provide the parts outside the CDR3, is GAGVSQSPSNKVTEKGKDVELRCDPISGHTALYWYRQSLGQGLEFLIYFQGNSAPDKSGLPSDRFSAERTGGSVSTLTIQRTQQEDSAVYLCASSLAGNYLSSGANVLTFGAGSRLTVL.